This record looks at one T cell receptor beta chain sequence and its context. The data derive from a study of blood T cell repertoires in COVID-19. TCRdb's table, derived via immunoSEQ multiplex PCR, lists solely in-frame clones and lacks some. The sample lists 250,000 to 300,000 clones; under 95% were seen once. Germline values: CDR1 MNHEY, CDR2 SVGEGT. The V and J ends lost 6 bases and 0 bases, in that order; junction bases with no gene match: 7. There are 16 residues in the CDR3. Sequencing was carried out using PBMCs or T cells enriched from blood (not recorded which). This sequence originates from a woman aged 40 to 49 with acute COVID-19. This chain uses TRBV6-2 or TRBV6-3 with TRBJ2-1; TRBD1 matches at 8 bases. CDR3 nucleotide sequence: TGTGCCAGCAGCTATCAGGGGGCAGGCTCCTACAATGAGCAGTTCTTC. This encodes CASSYQGAGSYNEQFF.